This note documents a single T cell receptor beta chain sequence. This clonotype showed up many times. Its antigen is not yet known. There are no base qualities to consult, and no much larger clone falls within one base. This sample was included in a study of T and B cells in COVID-19 patients (dated by TCRdb to the early 2020s). For the wider study: In this study, adaptive immunity was profiled in COVID-19 patients who either had active infection or had recovered, using TRB and IGH repertoire sequencing of peripheral blood. Median age was about 34 years in the recovered cohort versus more than 65 years in the active-infection cohort. Comorbidities linked to unfavorable COVID-19 outcome were present in about 90% of the 20 patients in the active-infection cohort. As many as 9 follow-up blood samples were taken per patient, and some of the samples covered different disease stages within the same individual. Two patients belonged to both the recovered and active cohorts because samples were available from active disease and after recovery. A recovered cohort comprised about 18 patients contributing 20 samples, mostly after mild to moderate COVID-19 managed as outpatients. Repertoire analyses used an age-matched reference group of approximately 40 healthy donors who were negative for COVID-19 antibodies as the comparison. The TCR and BCR sequence repository comprised around 35 patients and nearly 70 time points, with over 8 million TCR sequences analysed. Of the roughly 22 patients in the active-infection cohort, about a dozen were critically ill and needed mechanical ventilation or ECMO.

Instrument used: Illumina MiSeq. Multiplex PCR with BIOMED2 TRB-A/B primer pools was used to amplify the TRB rearrangements. Illumina-compatible adapters and 7-nucleotide sample barcodes were attached to the amplicons through two consecutive PCRs. All library PCRs used Phusion HS II polymerase. Amplicons were purified from gel with the NucleoSpin Gel and PCR Clean-up kit, quantified on Qubit, and pooled at 3.5 to 4.5 nM. Amplicon pool quality was checked on an Agilent 2100 Bioanalyzer before Illumina next-generation sequencing. Concerning the study's data processing: Annotation of TRB rearrangements was performed with MiXCR 3.0.8 using the default MiXCR reference library. Non-productive reads and sequences with fewer than 2 reads were removed, and each unique CDR3 nucleotide sequence was counted as one clone. Clonality, diversity, richness and V-J gene usage were computed in R 3.5.1. GLIPH2 was used to cluster TCRs based on CDR3 similarity, and OLGA was used to calculate the generation probabilities. Only GLIPH2 clusters with at least four unique TCR clonotypes present in at least three individuals were retained. TCRdb reanalyzed the raw reads on its own, using fastp at Q25 for trimming and MiXCR for clone calling, and kept in-frame beta chains. Records with the same CDR3 protein are collapsed into one entry carrying the most frequent genes and DNA. These V and J calls derive from TCRdb rather than the authors' analysis. Here the sample has 4,000 to 6,000 distinct CDR3 sequences; 21% occur a single time. Approximately 3.5% of the sample lies in the top ten.

TRB repertoires were amplified from approximately 250-500 ng of genomic DNA extracted from blood. CDR1 and CDR2 are read off the germline V gene as KGHSH and LQKENI. There are 14 amino acids in the CDR3, from cysteine to phenylalanine inclusive. CDR3 DNA only is kept here, 42 bases in frame from base 1. The junction shows trimming of 3 bases on V and 0 bases on J, plus 6 bases between the germline ends. Points the paper makes about the study in general: Specific T cell subsets (CD4+/Treg/CD8+) and sorted SARS-CoV-2-responsive or tetramer+ T cells had not yet been sequenced, with those experiments still ongoing. The recovered cohort had approximately 2,500 exclusive TCR clusters, including around 30 low-pGen clusters. During active COVID-19 the TRB repertoires were highly clonal, but at recovery diversity and richness rose above the levels seen in healthy donors. The reported TCR clusters were said to need prospective validation before any clinical use. The cohort was judged too small for assessing how HLA contributes to COVID-19 susceptibility or severity. TRBV/TRBJ gene usage was reported as strongly skewed in patients with COVID-19. Blood samples obtained from mildly ill patients during symptoms, as well as early samples obtained from severe cases, were available only in scarce numbers.

The source is a human donor with active COVID-19. The V gene is TRBV18 and the J gene is TRBJ1-5; a confident D gene designation cannot be given. Material for sequencing was blood. The nucleotides are TGTGCCAGCTCACCCGAAAATAGCAATCAGCCCCAGCATTTT. It translates to CASSPENSNQPQHF.